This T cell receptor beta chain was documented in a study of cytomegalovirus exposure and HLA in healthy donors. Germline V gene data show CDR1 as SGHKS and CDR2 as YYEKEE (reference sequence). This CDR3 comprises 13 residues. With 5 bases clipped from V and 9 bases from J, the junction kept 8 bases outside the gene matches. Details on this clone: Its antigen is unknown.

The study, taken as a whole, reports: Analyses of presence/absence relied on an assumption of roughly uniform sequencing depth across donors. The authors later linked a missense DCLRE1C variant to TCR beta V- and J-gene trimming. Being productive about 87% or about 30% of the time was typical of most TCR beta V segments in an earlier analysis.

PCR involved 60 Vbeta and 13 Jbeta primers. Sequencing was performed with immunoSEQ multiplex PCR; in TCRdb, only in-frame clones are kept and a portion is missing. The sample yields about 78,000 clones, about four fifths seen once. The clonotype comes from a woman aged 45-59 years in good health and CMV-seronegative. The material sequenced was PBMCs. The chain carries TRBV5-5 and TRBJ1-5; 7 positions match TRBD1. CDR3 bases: TGTGCCAGCAGTTTGACAGGGTCTTGGCCCCAGCATTTT. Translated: CASSLTGSWPQHF. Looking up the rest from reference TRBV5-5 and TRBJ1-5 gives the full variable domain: DAGVTQSPTHLIKTRGQQVTLRCSPISGHKSVSWYQQVLGQGPQFIFQYYEKEERGRGNFPDRFSARQFPNYSSELNVNALLLGDSALYLCASSLTGSWPQHFGDGTRLSIL.